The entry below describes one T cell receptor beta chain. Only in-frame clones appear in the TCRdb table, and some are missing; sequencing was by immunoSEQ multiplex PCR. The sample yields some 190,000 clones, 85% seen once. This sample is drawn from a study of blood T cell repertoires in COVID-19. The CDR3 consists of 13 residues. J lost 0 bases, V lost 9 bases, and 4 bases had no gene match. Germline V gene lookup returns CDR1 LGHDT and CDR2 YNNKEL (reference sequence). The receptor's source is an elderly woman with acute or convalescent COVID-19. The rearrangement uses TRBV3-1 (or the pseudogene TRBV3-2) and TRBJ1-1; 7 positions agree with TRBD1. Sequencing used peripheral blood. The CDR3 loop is CASRQGLNTEAFF. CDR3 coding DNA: TGTGCCAGTAGACAGGGTTTGAACACTGAAGCTTTCTTT.